The 4 T cell receptor beta chains given below trace back to one sample, sequenced in a study of CDR3 diversity in severe acne. Via MiXCR, TCRdb re-called the PCR reads, giving one row per CDR3 protein. This sample yields approximately 90,000 distinct CDR3 sequences, of which 45% to 50% are seen a single time; about 9.4% belongs to the top ten. Specimen: blood. The receptors stem from a male donor in good health, serving as a control.

V is TRBV6-6 and J is TRBJ2-2, with 7 bases matching TRBD1. The CDR3 is 15 residues long. The J segment lost 7 bases and the V segment lost 0 bases, leaving 5 bases of the junction unmatched. Germline CDR1 and CDR2: MNHNY and SVGAGI (reference sequence). The CDR3 nucleotides read TGTGCCAGCAGTTACTCGACAGGGAGTCACGGGGAGCTGTTTTTT. Its translation is CASSYSTGSHGELFF.

The chain carries TRBV7-3 and TRBJ2-7; TRBD1 might be the D (6 bases). The ends were cut back, 8 bases at V and 7 bases at J, with 18 bases in the middle. This CDR3 has 13 residues. Germline values: CDR1 SGHTA, CDR2 FQGTGA. The chain's CDR3 is CASGPQGSREQYF. Written as DNA, the CDR3 is TGTGCCAGCGGCCCCCAGGGGTCCAGGGAGCAGTACTTC.

This clonotype was picked up one time. V and J are TRBV29-1 and TRBJ2-3, with 9 bases matching TRBD2. V lost 5 bases and J lost 11; bases outside the gene matches: 11. The CDR3 loop spans 13 amino acids. Looked up from germline, CDR1 is SQVTM and CDR2 is ANQGSEA. In DNA form, the CDR3 reads TGCAGCGTTCGCCTAGCGGGATACAATGAGCAGTATTTT. The encoded protein is CSVRLAGYNEQYF.

This clonotype is medium-sized within its sample. The chain links TRBV7-6 to TRBJ1-6; possible D gene TRBD1, 5 bases. Trimming left V 0 bases short and J 8 bases short, with 14 bases between. This CDR3 is 16 amino acids long. From germline, CDR1 is SGHVS and CDR2 FNYEAQ. The CDR3 here is CASSLALGVRDSPLHF. The CDR3 DNA sequence: TGTGCCAGCAGCTTAGCGCTGGGGGTGAGGGATTCACCCCTCCACTTT.